This paragraph reports one TCR beta chain. Other nucleotide sequences from this sample produce the same CDR3. The germline V gene encodes CDR1 MDHEN and CDR2 SYDVKM. This CDR3 spans 15 amino acids. Trimming at V came to 2 bases and at J to 5 bases, leaving 3 bases not matched to a gene. The data stem from a study of Ad26.COV2.S vaccination and SARS-CoV-2 variants. Stated treatment: roughly 20 received Ad26.COV2.S at low or high dose, single or two shots; about 5 received placebo; per-sample allocation not given. Specimens were obtained on day 63 following the first vaccine or placebo injection. This table comes from immunoSEQ multiplex PCR, and its TCRdb copy is limited to in-frame clones, with some not included. Among hundreds of thousands of clones listed, about 92% were seen once.

The chain employs TRBV28 and TRBJ2-5; 12 bases are shared with TRBD2. This clonotype originated in a person aged 18 to 65 who received the Ad26.COV2.S COVID-19 vaccine or a placebo. Sequencing was performed on peripheral blood, taken in a trial of Ad26.COV2.S vaccine versus placebo. CDR3 loop: CASSLLAGGQETQYF. DNA for the CDR3: TGTGCCAGCAGTTTACTAGCGGGGGGGCAGGAGACCCAGTACTTC. The full variable domain, completed using reference TRBV28 and TRBJ2-5, is DVKVTQSSRYLVKRTGEKVFLECVQDMDHENMFWYRQDPGLGLRLIYFSYDVKMKEKGDIPEGYSVSREKKERFSLILESASTNQTSMYLCASSLLAGGQETQYFGPGTRLLVL.